The rows below give T cell receptor beta chains drawn from one sample of a study of blood T cells in healthy people across ages. One entry per CDR3 protein results from TCRdb running MiXCR on the 5' RACE reads. The repertoire holds about a million distinct CDR3 sequences, roughly 51% seen once, with 20% to 25% in the top ten. Sequencing was performed on blood. The receptors come from a woman aged 60-75 years in good health. Each CDR3 is given with its conserved first and last residue. A D gene is named only where the DNA matches it firmly. The size entry is marked missing in some rows and otherwise reads once, few, many or a size class.

. few TRBJ2-1 TRBV29-1 13 TGCAGCGTCGCGGACAGAACCTACAATGAGCAGTTCTTC CSVADRTYNEQFF
. . TRBJ2-7 TRBV7-9 12 TGTTCCAGCAGATCGAGGTCCTACGAGCAGTACTTC CSSRSRSYEQYF
. many TRBJ2-1 TRBV27 11 TGTGCCAGCAGTTTATTTGATGAGCAGTTCTTC CASSLFDEQFF
TRBD2 few TRBJ2-3 TRBV4-1 15 TGCGCCAGCAGCCAGATAGCGGGAGTGCCAGATACGCAGTATTTT CASSQIAGVPDTQYF
TRBD1 . TRBJ1-1 TRBV4-1 16 TGCGCCAGCAGCCAATCCCCGGACAGGTTGAACACTGAAGCTTTCTTT CASSQSPDRLNTEAFF
TRBD2 few TRBJ2-1 TRBV29-1 15 TGCAGCGTTGCCCTTGCTAGCGGAAGCTACAATGAGCAGTTCTTC CSVALASGSYNEQFF
. few TRBJ2-3 TRBV27 13 TGTGCCAGCAGTTTGGTGGGCTTCGATACGCAGTATTTT CASSLVGFDTQYF
. few TRBJ2-7 TRBV6-2/TRBV6-3 14 TGTGCCAGCAGAAACAGGAACAGTGTGAACGAGCAGTACTTC CASRNRNSVNEQYF
TRBD1 many TRBJ2-7 TRBV7-2 15 TGTGCCAGCAGCTTAGGGATGGGACAGGGTCACGAGCAGTACTTC CASSLGMGQGHEQYF
. . TRBJ2-3 TRBV12-3/TRBV12-4 12 TGTGCCAGCAGTTTCATCTGGGGTACGCAGTATTTT CASSFIWGTQYF
. . TRBJ1-4 TRBV7-3 11 TGTGCCGGCAGCGGCTGTGAAAAACTGTTTTTT CAGSGCEKLFF
. . TRBJ1-5 TRBV24-1 15 TGTGCCACCAGTGATGTAGGGAGCAGCAATCAGCCCCAGCATTTT CATSDVGSSNQPQHF
TRBD2 . TRBJ2-1 TRBV29-1 15 TGCAGCGTTGAAACTAGCGGAGATTCCTACAATGAGCAGTTCTTC CSVETSGDSYNEQFF
. . TRBJ2-1 TRBV5-5 14 TGTGCCTGCAGCCACGTAGGGCCTCACAATGAGCAGTTCTTC CACSHVGPHNEQFF
TRBD2 . TRBJ2-1 TRBV18 15 TGTGCCAGCTCACCAGTTAGCGGGAGGGCTGTTGAGCAGTTCTTC CASSPVSGRAVEQFF
TRBD2 . TRBJ2-1 TRBV6-1 17 TGTGCCAGCAGTCAAAGAGCGGGACGAAGCTCCTACAATGAGCAGTTCTTC CASSQRAGRSSYNEQFF
. . TRBJ2-3 TRBV29-1 16 TGCAGCGTTGGGGGAACCGGAGGTGGTGGGACAGATACGCAGTATTTT CSVGGTGGGGTDTQYF